This TCR beta chain was captured in a study of Graves' ophthalmopathy and Graves' hyperthyroidism. Overall study: Peripheral blood samples were taken at initial diagnosis, before any treatment. The study's findings and limits: Clonotypes were expanded in thyroid at above 0.001 frequency, and most also appeared in blood.

Patients were left out if they had other autoimmune diseases, uncontrolled infections, pregnancy or lactation. Orbital computed tomography, thyroid ultrasound, TRAb, serum thyroxine and clinical symptoms formed the basis of diagnosis. Amplification targeted the TCR beta CDR3 regions, with RNA transcripts as the source material. The authors performed first-round RT-PCR with HTBI primers and then a second-round multiplex PCR. TCRdb analysed the multiplex PCR reads with MiXCR anew, one entry per CDR3 protein. The sample lists 350,000 to 450,000 distinct CDR3 sequences; around 17% were seen once. In germline, CDR1 is MNHNS, CDR2 SASEGT. Unmatched junction bases numbered 6, after V lost 6 bases and J lost 2 bases. The CDR3 spans 14 residues. This clonotype came up once. Its antigen is still unknown.

The sequenced sample consisted of peripheral blood. This TCR was recovered from a young woman with Graves' ophthalmopathy. The chain is built from TRBV6-1 and TRBJ1-2, with 7 positions matching TRBD1. CDR3 nucleotide sequence: TGTGCCAGCAGGCCGGGACAGCAGAACTATGGCTACACCTTC. The encoded protein is CASRPGQQNYGYTF.